A selection of T cell receptor beta chains follows, all from one sample in a study of T-cell memory formation after mild COVID-19. From the 5' RACE reads, TCRdb called clonotypes with MiXCR, one entry per CDR3 protein. The table shows about 160,000 distinct CDR3 sequences, with 25% to 40% occurring only once. Sample: PBMCs or a T cell subset sorted from them (not recorded which). The receptors were gathered from an adult woman who had mild COVID-19 (a few samples of this study predate the infection). Cell type and time point are not known. The CDR3 runs from the conserved cysteine through the conserved F or W. D genes are given only for firm matches. The listing skips clone size in some rows; elsewhere it reads once, few, many or a size class.

len	v_gene	d_gene	abundance	j_gene	CDR3aa	CDR3nt
15	TRBV7-2	NA	NA	TRBJ2-1	CASSPLGSLWNEQFF	TGTGCCAGCAGCCCCCTAGGGTCGCTTTGGAATGAGCAGTTCTTC
14	TRBV6-2/TRBV6-3	NA	few	TRBJ2-1	CASSWDLGIDEQFF	TGTGCCAGCAGTTGGGACTTAGGGATCGATGAGCAGTTCTTC
12	TRBV30	NA	NA	TRBJ2-7	CAWSGVRYEQYF	TGTGCCTGGAGTGGGGTTAGATACGAGCAGTACTTC
13	TRBV5-4	NA	NA	TRBJ2-7	CASSTGAPYEQYF	TGTGCCAGCAGCACCGGGGCCCCCTACGAGCAGTACTTC
17	TRBV15	NA	few	TRBJ1-3	CATSRDNPSPGGNTIYF	TGTGCCACCAGCAGAGATAACCCAAGCCCCGGGGGAAACACCATATATTTT
17	TRBV19	NA	NA	TRBJ1-1	CASSMSIRGFLCTEAFF	TGTGCCAGTAGTATGTCGATCAGGGGTTTTCTATGCACTGAAGCTTTCTTT
14	TRBV19	TRBD1	few	TRBJ2-3	CASSDRGETDTQYF	TGTGCTTCGTCCGACAGGGGAGAGACAGATACGCAGTATTTT
15	TRBV9	TRBD1	few	TRBJ1-2	CASSVGTQGTYGYTF	TGTGCCAGCAGCGTAGGTACACAGGGGACGTATGGCTACACCTTC
16	TRBV5-1	NA	few	TRBJ2-4	CASSLSGLLAKNIQYF	TGCGCCAGCAGTCTTAGCGGTCTACTAGCCAAAAACATTCAGTACTTC
15	TRBV5-1	TRBD2	NA	TRBJ2-1	CASSARPGLENEQFF	TGCGCCAGCAGCGCCCGACCGGGACTAGAGAATGAGCAGTTCTTC
16	TRBV24-1	NA	NA	TRBJ1-4	CATSDIQTGRHEKLFF	TGTGCCACCAGTGATATACAAACAGGGAGACATGAAAAACTGTTTTTT
11	TRBV9	NA	NA	TRBJ2-1	CASSVANEQFF	TGTGCCAGCAGCGTAGCTAACGAGCAGTTCTTC
14	TRBV5-1	TRBD2	few	TRBJ2-7	CASSAGLAGAEQYF	TGCGCCAGCAGCGCAGGACTAGCGGGAGCCGAGCAGTACTTC
17	TRBV6-1	TRBD2	NA	TRBJ2-1	CASSDVFIAGSRGEQFF	TGTGCCAGCAGTGATGTTTTTATAGCGGGATCCAGAGGTGAGCAGTTCTTC
14	TRBV18	NA	NA	TRBJ2-1	CASSSFGRYNEQFF	TGTGCCAGCTCATCTTTCGGACGGTACAATGAGCAGTTCTTC
22	TRBV3-1	TRBD2	NA	TRBJ2-5	CASSQGASSTSGRAREGETQYF	TGTGCCAGCAGCCAAGGCGCGAGTTCGACTAGCGGGAGGGCAAGGGAGGGAGAGACCCAGTACTTC
15	TRBV4-3	TRBD2	few	TRBJ2-5	CASSQSPGTRETQYF	TGCGCCAGCAGCCAATCACCCGGGACTAGAGAGACCCAGTACTTC
15	TRBV18	NA	NA	TRBJ2-1	CASSPLSAAYNEQFF	TGTGCCAGCTCGCCCCTTTCTGCGGCCTACAATGAGCAGTTCTTC
15	TRBV6-5	NA	NA	TRBJ1-1	CASSRIDSGNTEAFF	TGTGCCAGCAGTCGAATCGACAGCGGGAACACTGAAGCTTTCTTT